This T cell receptor (beta chain) was sequenced during a study of shared clonotypes between healthy human individuals. Trimming took 2 bases from V and 2 from J, leaving 10 bases between them. Germline assignment: CDR1 SGHRS and CDR2 YFSETQ. This CDR3 region has 15 residues. CD45RA+ naive and CD45RA-negative memory subsets were separated from CD4+ cells. The table came from immunoSEQ multiplex PCR; TCRdb's copy has only in-frame clones and leaves some out. The sample has under 1,100,000 clones; about 76% are singletons. The sample taken for sequencing was memory CD4+ T cells sorted from blood. Subset indicated: CD45RA-negative fraction. The TCR comes from a man younger than 35 in good health. The rearrangement joins TRBV5-1 to TRBJ2-2; a possible D gene is TRBD1 (6 bases). CDR3 in amino acids: CASSFRTDNTGELFF. CDR3 in DNA: TGCGCCAGCAGCTTTCGGACAGATAACACCGGGGAGCTGTTTTTT.